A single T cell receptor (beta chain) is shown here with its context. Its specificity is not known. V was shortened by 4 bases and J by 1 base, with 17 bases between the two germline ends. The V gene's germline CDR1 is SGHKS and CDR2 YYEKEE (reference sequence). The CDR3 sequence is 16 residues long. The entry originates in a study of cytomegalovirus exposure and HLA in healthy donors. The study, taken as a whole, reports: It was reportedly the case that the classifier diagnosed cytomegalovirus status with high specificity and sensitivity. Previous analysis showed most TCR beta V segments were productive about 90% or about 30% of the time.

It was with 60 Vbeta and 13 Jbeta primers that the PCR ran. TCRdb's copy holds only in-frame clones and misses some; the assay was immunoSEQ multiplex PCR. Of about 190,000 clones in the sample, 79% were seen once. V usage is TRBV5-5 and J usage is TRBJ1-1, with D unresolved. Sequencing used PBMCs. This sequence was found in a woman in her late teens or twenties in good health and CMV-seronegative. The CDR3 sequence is CASSLREEEKNTEAFF. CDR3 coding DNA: TGTGCCAGCAGCCTCAGAGAGGAGGAAAAGAACACTGAAGCTTTCTTT.